The count of the clone carrying this TCR beta chain is one. Its matching antigen is unknown. Here immunoSEQ multiplex PCR was the method, and the copy in TCRdb shows in-frame clones only, minus some. The data contain fewer than 110,000 clones, roughly 90% of them singletons. V lost 3 bases, J lost 1 base, and 9 bases lay in between. The CDR3 covers 15 residues. Germline-derived CDR1 and CDR2 are KGHSH and LQKENI. Patients were ineligible given autoimmune disease history or systemic immunosuppression. This sample is part of a study of OX40 agonist ivuxolimab in advanced cancers. Study-wide context: An agonistic anti-OX40 (CD134) antibody, ivuxolimab, was used to treat the patients. Cohort: 65% to 90% men, mean age 60, aged about 23 to 80.

General study points: Some patients who did not respond also had low normalized T-cell clonal expansion.

The rearrangement uses TRBV18 and TRBJ2-2; D remains ambiguous. The sequence came from an adult with an advanced solid tumor such as melanoma, head and neck, liver or kidney cancer. Sequences were derived from CD4+ or CD8+ T cells sorted from blood, sampled in a trial of the OX40 agonist ivuxolimab. This CDR3 is CASSPSTVNTGELFF. In nucleotides, the CDR3 is TGTGCCAGCTCACCGAGCACAGTGAACACCGGGGAGCTGTTTTTT.